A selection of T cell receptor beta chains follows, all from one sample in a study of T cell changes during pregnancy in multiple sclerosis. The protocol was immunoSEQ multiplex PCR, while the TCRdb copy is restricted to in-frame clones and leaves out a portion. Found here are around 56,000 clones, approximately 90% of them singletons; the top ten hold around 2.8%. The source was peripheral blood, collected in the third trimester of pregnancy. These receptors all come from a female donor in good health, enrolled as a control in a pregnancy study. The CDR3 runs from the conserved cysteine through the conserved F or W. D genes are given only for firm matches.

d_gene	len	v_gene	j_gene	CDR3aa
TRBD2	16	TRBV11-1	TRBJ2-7	CASSLATSANSYEQYF
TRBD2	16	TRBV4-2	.	CASSHLTSGRAYEQYF
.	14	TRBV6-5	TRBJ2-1	CASSYGGKDNEQFF
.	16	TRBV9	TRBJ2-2	CASSVAGAGNTGELFF
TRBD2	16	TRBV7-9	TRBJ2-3	CASSSGLAGNSDTQYF
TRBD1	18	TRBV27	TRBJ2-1	CASSLGTGGTRTYNEQFF
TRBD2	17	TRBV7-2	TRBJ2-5	CASSRLGLAGGGETQYF
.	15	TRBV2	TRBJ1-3	CASSRDTGEGNTIYF
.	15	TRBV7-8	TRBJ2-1	CASSPPGPTTNEQFF
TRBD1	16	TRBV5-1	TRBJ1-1	CASSLTTGGGGTEAFF
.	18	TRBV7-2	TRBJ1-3	CASSLHSSGDWGRNTIYF
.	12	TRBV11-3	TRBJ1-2	CASSLEYSGYTF
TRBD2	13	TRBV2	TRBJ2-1	CASSNGLANEQFF
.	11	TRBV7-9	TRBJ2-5	CASSSQETQYF
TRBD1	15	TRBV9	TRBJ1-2	CASSVETGVNYGYTF